Listed below are T cell receptor beta chains from one sample, sequenced in a study of T cells in Graves' hyperthyroidism and ophthalmopathy. From the multiplex PCR reads, TCRdb called clonotypes with MiXCR, one entry per CDR3 protein. The sample includes about 480,000 distinct CDR3 sequences, under 25% seen only once; the top ten take roughly 49%. Specimen: blood. The receptors shown here come from an older woman with Graves' ophthalmopathy. The CDR3 runs from the conserved cysteine through the conserved F or W. Fields, in order: clone size, J gene, V gene, D gene, CDR3 DNA, CDR3 protein. D genes are given only for firm matches. For some rows the clone size is stated as once, few or many, or as a class when expanded; others skip it.

size: few; J: TRBJ1-1; V: TRBV3-1; D: NA; DNA: TGTGCCAGCAGGCACTATTGGAACACTGAAGCTTTCTTT; CDR3: CASRHYWNTEAFF
size: many; J: TRBJ2-7; V: TRBV3-1; D: TRBD2; DNA: TGTGCCAGCAGCCAAGGACTAGCGGGAGGCTACGAGCAGTACTTC; CDR3: CASSQGLAGGYEQYF
size: few; J: TRBJ1-1; V: TRBV15; D: NA; DNA: TGTGCCACCAGCGGGAACCGGGTCACCGGGATTATGAACACTGAAGCTTTCTTT; CDR3: CATSGNRVTGIMNTEAFF
size: few; J: TRBJ2-7; V: TRBV30; D: NA; DNA: TGTGCCTGGAGGGAGAGCTACGAGCAGTACTTC; CDR3: CAWRESYEQYF
size: many; J: TRBJ2-7; V: TRBV12-3/TRBV12-4; D: NA; DNA: TGTGCCAGCAGTCCCTTTTACACCGGGACAACCTCCTACGAGCAGTACTTC; CDR3: CASSPFYTGTTSYEQYF
size: NA; J: TRBJ2-7; V: TRBV20-1; D: NA; DNA: TGCAGTGCTAGAGATCCCCAGGGCGCCTACGAGCAGTACTTC; CDR3: CSARDPQGAYEQYF
size: many; J: TRBJ1-1; V: TRBV7-2; D: NA; DNA: TGTGCCAGCAGCTTCAACCGGGACACTGAAGCTTTCTTT; CDR3: CASSFNRDTEAFF
size: NA; J: TRBJ1-2; V: TRBV7-2; D: TRBD1; DNA: TGTGCCAGCAGCGAGACAGGGGGTCTAGGGGGCTACACCTTC; CDR3: CASSETGGLGGYTF
size: NA; J: TRBJ2-3; V: TRBV7-2; D: NA; DNA: TGTGCCAGCAGCTTAGTGGGGGTTAGCACAGATACGCAGTATTTT; CDR3: CASSLVGVSTDTQYF
size: NA; J: TRBJ2-7; V: TRBV12-3/TRBV12-4; D: TRBD1; DNA: TGTGCCAGCAGTACAGGGACAGCATGCGAGCAGTACTTC; CDR3: CASSTGTACEQYF
size: NA; J: TRBJ2-3; V: TRBV6-1; D: NA; DNA: TGTGCCAGCAGCAACCCAGGGGTAACGCAGTATTTT; CDR3: CASSNPGVTQYF
size: NA; J: TRBJ2-2; V: TRBV12-3/TRBV12-4; D: NA; DNA: TGTGCCACCCTCCTAGGGGGCACCGGGGAGCTGTTTTTT; CDR3: CATLLGGTGELFF
size: NA; J: TRBJ2-3; V: TRBV6-6; D: NA; DNA: TGTGCCAGCAGTTACAGTCGGGAGATCACAGATACGCAGTATTTT; CDR3: CASSYSREITDTQYF
size: NA; J: TRBJ2-4; V: TRBV15; D: NA; DNA: TGTGCCACCAGCAGAGATGGGGCCTTTGGAGACATTCAGTACTTC; CDR3: CATSRDGAFGDIQYF
size: many; J: TRBJ2-7; V: TRBV28; D: NA; DNA: TGTGCCAGCAGACCATACCCCCCCGGACGGGCCTACGAGCAGTACTTC; CDR3: CASRPYPPGRAYEQYF
size: NA; J: TRBJ2-2; V: TRBV20-1; D: TRBD2; DNA: TGCAGTGCTAGAGATTTGGTAGCGGGATCGAACACCGGGGAGCTGTTTTTT; CDR3: CSARDLVAGSNTGELFF
size: NA; J: TRBJ1-1; V: TRBV4-1; D: TRBD1; DNA: TGCGCCAGCATTGATACTCGGGGACAGCGTCCGGGTGAAGCTTTCTTT; CDR3: CASIDTRGQRPGEAFF
size: once; J: TRBJ2-6; V: TRBV19; D: TRBD1; DNA: TGTGCCAGTAGTATAAGCCAGGGGGCGAGCTCTGGGGCCAACGTCCTGACTTTC; CDR3: CASSISQGASSGANVLTF
size: many; J: TRBJ2-2; V: TRBV7-6; D: NA; DNA: TGTGCCAGCAGCTTACTAGCGTCGAACACCGGGGAGCTGTTTTTT; CDR3: CASSLLASNTGELFF
size: many; J: TRBJ2-1; V: TRBV20-1; D: NA; DNA: TGCAGTGCTAGTACGGGAGTGGGCAATGAGCAGTTCTTC; CDR3: CSASTGVGNEQFF
size: few; J: TRBJ2-2; V: TRBV3-1; D: NA; DNA: TGTGCCAGCAGTCCGGGCGGGCGGGAGCTGTTTTTT; CDR3: CASSPGGRELFF
size: NA; J: TRBJ2-3; V: TRBV11-2; D: NA; DNA: TGTGCCAGCAGCTCCCTGACAGCCACAGATACGCAGTATTTT; CDR3: CASSSLTATDTQYF
size: NA; J: TRBJ2-7; V: TRBV11-2; D: NA; DNA: TGTGCCAGCAGCCTCGCTCGAATTAGCTCCTACGAGCAGTACTTC; CDR3: CASSLARISSYEQYF
size: NA; J: TRBJ1-2; V: TRBV18; D: NA; DNA: TGTGCCAGCTCACCAGCAGGGACGGCGGACTATGGCTACACCTTC; CDR3: CASSPAGTADYGYTF
size: few; J: TRBJ1-2; V: TRBV15; D: TRBD1; DNA: TGTGCCACCAGCCCCGACAGGGGGCCTAACTATGGCTACACCTTC; CDR3: CATSPDRGPNYGYTF
size: few; J: TRBJ2-7; V: TRBV14; D: NA; DNA: TGTGCCAGCAGATCGCGGAGGGGCGAGCAGTACTTC; CDR3: CASRSRRGEQYF
size: many; J: TRBJ2-3; V: TRBV2; D: TRBD2; DNA: TGTGCCAGCAGTGAAGCGCTTCTTACTAGCGGCTCCACAGATACGCAGTATTTT; CDR3: CASSEALLTSGSTDTQYF
size: NA; J: TRBJ2-7; V: TRBV30; D: NA; DNA: TGTGCCTGGAGCCCCTCTTTCGCCTACGAGCAGTACTTC; CDR3: CAWSPSFAYEQYF
size: few; J: TRBJ1-1; V: TRBV13; D: NA; DNA: TGTGCCAGCAGCTTACGAGCCCAGGGTGAGGGCACTGAAGCTTTCTTT; CDR3: CASSLRAQGEGTEAFF
size: few; J: TRBJ2-3; V: TRBV4-3; D: TRBD2; DNA: TGCGCCAGCAGCCAACGACTAGCGGGAGAGGGCACAGATACGCAGTATTTT; CDR3: CASSQRLAGEGTDTQYF
size: many; J: TRBJ2-1; V: TRBV2; D: TRBD2; DNA: TGTGCCAGCAGTGAAGGCGCTAGCGGGAGGTACAATGAGCAGTTCTTC; CDR3: CASSEGASGRYNEQFF